Sequencing of this T cell receptor (beta chain) was carried out in a study of post-analysis software for immune sequencing data (dated by TCRdb to about 2015). Study-level background: Disease courses on record covered relapsing-remitting, secondary progressive and progressive-relapsing multiple sclerosis, though some patients had no subtype annotation. The patient repertoires were compared against approximately twelve previously published healthy control repertoires obtained from donors aged roughly 6 to 28 years. A subset of samples was prepared in parallel using single-end sample barcoding, then pooled and co-amplified after Illumina adapter ligation.

Of note for this clonotype: What antigen it recognizes has not been identified. No much larger clonotype is one base removed from it; base qualities were not supplied.

Here V drops 4 bases and J drops 4 bases, and the junction holds 5 bases not matched to any gene. The CDR3 runs 15 amino acids, cysteine and phenylalanine included. Kept here is only the CDR3 DNA, which spans 45 bases and is read in frame from base 1. Results and caveats for the whole study, not just this receptor: Significantly higher frequencies in patients than in controls were found for five or six TRBV segments, including TRBV5-6, TRBV5-1 and TRBV20-1. Direct clustering with F measure showed strong co-clustering of samples prepared in the same batch, prompting a batch-effect correction. Normalized Chao1 diversity was significantly lower in multiple sclerosis patients than controls, suggesting substantial peripheral T-cell clonal expansion. The multiple sclerosis patient group was slightly younger than the control group.

TCR beta repertoires were profiled from peripheral blood of approximately 13 young patients with multiple sclerosis to demonstrate the VDJtools post-analysis software. Multiple sclerosis patients were children and adolescents aged roughly 6 to 17 years. Receptors were amplified or captured by PCR. Sequencing took place on an Illumina HiSeq 2500. Unique molecular identifiers were incorporated into TCR beta cDNA libraries to reduce PCR and sequencing biases. Roughly 500,000 cDNA molecules were obtained per 1 to 10 million input T cells, so each molecule approximated one T cell. The patient libraries were prepared and sequenced with the same protocol used for the earlier healthy control dataset. Within a given batch, samples were prepared together, multiplexed and sequenced on the same HiSeq lane. The authors' analysis ran thus. Raw barcoded reads were processed with MIGEC, discarding single-read molecular identifier groups before consensus assembly and CDR3 extraction. VDJtools was used for post-analysis of the clonotype tables, with diversity normalized by down-sampling every dataset to the smallest sample size. In repertoire overlap clustering, CDR3 amino acid sequences, but not nucleotide sequences, were matched to correct batch-related cross-sample contamination. TCRdb took the public reads, trimmed them with fastp at Q25, ran MiXCR for clone calling and kept in-frame beta chains. Under each unique CDR3 protein, matching rows form one entry showing the most common genes and DNA. What appears here as the V and J calls and clone size reflects TCRdb's work, not the paper's. Within this sample are hundreds of thousands of distinct CDR3 sequences, with roughly 58% of them counted one time only. Clones ranked in the top ten supply approximately 4.5% of the sample.

The sequenced sample consisted of blood. The V and J genes are TRBV12-3 or TRBV12-4 and TRBJ1-2, and 11 junctional nucleotides match TRBD1. This TCR derives from a girl between 10 and 17 years old with multiple sclerosis. The CDR3 protein sequence reads: CASSSGDRGVYGYTF. The DNA is as follows: TGTGCCAGCAGTTCGGGGGACAGGGGGGTCTATGGCTACACCTTC.